The sequence of this T cell receptor (beta chain) was determined in a study of beta chain features in type 1 diabetes (dated by TCRdb to 2017 to 2018). As for the study more broadly: Mean age, gender distribution, total cell number and subset yield were not different between patients and healthy donors. A total of some 100,000,000 sorted cells were examined across all samples, and a strong correlation was observed between cell number per subset and RNA yield. In the study, TCRB repertoires of sorted circulating CD4+ T cell subsets from recently diagnosed type 1 diabetes patients were compared with those of matched healthy donors. Naive and central memory subsets were obtained from all 28 donors, but regulatory and stem cell-like memory subsets were isolated from only 8 patients and about 8 healthy donors.

There are a few counts of this clone. Its antigen target is currently unknown. Within one base of it there is no much larger clone, and no base qualities were kept. All of the isolated RNA was reverse transcribed with the High Capacity cDNA Reverse Transcription Kit, so expressed TCRB transcripts were sequenced. Deep immunoSEQ sequencing was applied to naive, central memory and regulatory T cell samples, giving an average of roughly 3.5 million total reads per sample. Sorted cells were lysed in RLT buffer and RNA was extracted with DNase-treated RNeasy Micro or Mini kits, depending on cell number. To prevent cross-contamination, each cell subset was processed individually, whereas patient and healthy donor samples were processed jointly. TCRB sequences were amplified from cDNA with the immunoSEQ multiplex PCR, producing 87-bp fragments spanning the CDR3 region. Amplicons were sequenced on the Illumina HiSeq platform. In the original analysis: Synthetic template baselines were used to correct PCR bias computationally, reads within Hamming distance 2 were collapsed together, and singletons that could not be merged were discarded. Reads were aligned against IMGT so that V, D and J genes, CDR3 length and insertions or deletions at six rearrangement sites could be assigned. Within each subset, clonotype counts were normalized to the number of sorted cells before true diversity and Gini coefficients were calculated with the tcR R package. The overlap coefficient, calculated on TCRB nucleotide sequences, was used to measure repertoire sharing. Out-of-frame TCRB sequences from naive cells were analyzed to stand in for the pre-selection repertoire. Sourced from immuneACCESS, this table was stored by TCRdb with only in-frame sequences that have V and J called. A share of the clones is absent; for the studies checked, an unresolved V gene accounts for under half, and the remainder has no known explanation. That table supplies the V and J calls and clone size; D and trimming were determined from the DNA. The sample table shows hundreds of thousands of clones, and about 14% are seen once. The biggest ten clones account for 0.03% to 0.04% of the sample.

Each donor gave one peripheral blood draw, roughly 0.12 L on average, collected into heparinised tubes. Naive, central memory, regulatory and stem cell-like memory CD4+ T cells were sorted on a BD FACSAria II using a panel including CD45RO, CCR7, CD25, CD127, CD95 and CD27. Purity was above 95% for every sorted population. Right away, PBMCs were isolated by Lymphoprep density gradient centrifugation and were stained directly, with no culture step. To minimize batch effects, samples were stained and sorted in pairs, one healthy donor with one patient per experiment. The investigation overall reported the following: The naive, central memory and regulatory TCRB repertoires appeared to resemble one another more closely among patients than among healthy donors. HLA sub-analyses involved small numbers of individuals, so any influence of HLA type on TCRB rearrangement remained unresolved. A moderate but significant shortening of TCRB CDR3 length was observed in type 1 diabetes patients in all four CD4+ subsets. Because cDNA was sequenced instead of genomic DNA, activated cells with high expression could be over-represented, although the groups did not differ in activation or CD3 levels. PCR may preferentially amplify shorter templates, but because patient and control samples were amplified and corrected together, any resulting skew would affect both groups equally. Patients with type 1 diabetes made fewer insertions and deleted more nucleotides at VDJ recombination sites, implying thymic rearrangement abnormalities.

This sequence was found in a man younger than 35 with type 1 diabetes. The sequenced material came from naive CD4+ T cells from blood. The sample's cell subset or site label is to be understood as: true naive CD4+ T cells.

The nucleotide sequence is given as TGTGCCAGCAGTGACCCACGACTGGGACAGGGGAGCGTCCTGACTTTC. Translated, this is CASSDPRLGQGSVLTF. In this chain, TRBV25-1 is recombined with TRBJ2-6; 10 nucleotides in the junction match TRBD1. There are 16 amino acids in the CDR3, from cysteine to phenylalanine inclusive. The retained sequence is limited to the CDR3, 48 bases, with the frame set at the first base. The germline V gene specifies MGHDK as CDR1 and SYGVNS as CDR2. V ends up 3 bases short and J 12 bases short, with an unmatched junction base count of 11.